These 28 T cell receptor beta chains came from one sample sequenced in a study of cytomegalovirus exposure and HLA in healthy donors. Use of 60 Vbeta and 13 Jbeta primers characterized the PCR. TCRdb's copy holds only in-frame clones and misses some; the assay was immunoSEQ multiplex PCR. Its table records roughly 64,000 clones. Sequenced input: PBMCs. These receptors all stem from a woman aged 18-35 years in good health and CMV-seronegative.

This sequence joins TRBV6-1 and TRBJ2-7; TRBD1 agrees at 7 bases. After removal of 2 bases from V and 4 bases from J, the junction contained 2 bases not matched to a gene. The length of the CDR3 is 13 residues. Germline values: CDR1 MNHNS, CDR2 SASEGT. The CDR3 spells CASSEPQGYEQYF. Here the CDR3 DNA reads TGTGCCAGCAGTGAACCACAGGGGTACGAGCAGTACTTC.

The genes are TRBV25-1 and TRBJ1-4; 7 bases align to TRBD1. V was clipped by 3 bases and J by 0 bases; unmatched bases: 10. CDR3 length: 18 amino acids. Germline-derived CDR1 and CDR2 are MGHDK and SYGVNS. CDR3 loop: CASSEVSGQTPTNEKLFF. In DNA form, the CDR3 reads TGTGCCAGCAGTGAGGTCTCGGGACAGACCCCAACTAATGAAAAACTGTTTTTT. Looking up the rest from reference TRBV25-1 and TRBJ1-4 gives the full variable domain: EADIYQTPRYLVIGTGKKITLECSQTMGHDKMYWYQQDPGMELHLIHYSYGVNSTEKGDLSSESTVSRIRTEHFPLTLESARPSHTSQYLCASSEVSGQTPTNEKLFFGSGTQLSVL.

CDR3 sequence: CASSLSSRDRVRGTSGAYEQYF. The CDR3 region has the DNA TGTGCCAGCAGTTTATCGAGCCGGGACCGAGTACGGGGCACTAGCGGGGCCTACGAGCAGTACTTC. The genes are TRBV27 and TRBJ2-7, with 10 bases fitting TRBD2. Trimming at V came to 0 bases and at J to 2 bases, leaving 22 bases not matched to a gene. Germline loops: CDR1 MNHEY, CDR2 SMNVEV (reference sequence). The CDR3 runs to 22 residues.

The chain recombines TRBV29-1 with TRBJ2-5; D may be TRBD2 (7 bases). There are 15 residues in the CDR3. CDR1 SQVTM and CDR2 ANQGSEA come from the germline V gene. Trimming pared 4 bases from V and 5 bases from J, leaving 20 bases between. Here the CDR3 reads CSVGLGGGNGETQYF. Here the CDR3 DNA reads TGCAGCGTTGGGTTGGGCGGGGGCAACGGGGAGACCCAGTACTTC.

This sequence joins TRBV29-1 and TRBJ1-4, with 9 nucleotides matching TRBD1. Germline V gene data show CDR1 as SQVTM and CDR2 as ANQGSEA. J was trimmed by 6 bases and V by 4 bases; bases with no gene match: 9. This CDR3 has 15 amino acids. The CDR3 loop reads CSVGTTGGAYEKLFF. CDR3 coding DNA: TGCAGCGTTGGCACCACAGGGGGCGCATATGAAAAACTGTTTTTT.

The chain is built from TRBV4-1 and TRBJ1-2, with 8 bases lining up with TRBD1. The V gene's germline CDR1 is MGHRA and CDR2 YSYEKL. The CDR3 sequence is 14 residues long. J lost 8 bases, V lost 1 base, and 6 bases had no gene match. This CDR3 is CASSQAGTGNGYTF. The CDR3 DNA reads as TGCGCCAGCAGCCAAGCCGGGACAGGTAACGGCTACACCTTC.

The J gene is TRBJ2-7, the V gene TRBV6-5; D gene uncertain. CDR3 length: 14 residues. The V gene's germline CDR1 is MNHEY and CDR2 SVGAGI. V was shortened by 2 bases and J by 2 bases, with 10 bases between the two germline ends. Written as DNA, the CDR3 is TGTGCCAGCAGTTACGAGCCTCTAGCCTACGAGCAGTACTTC. This encodes CASSYEPLAYEQYF.

CDR3 residues: CATSSLGHDTDTQYF. The CDR3 DNA reads as TGTGCCACCAGCAGCTTGGGGCATGACACAGATACGCAGTATTTT. The chain recombines TRBV15 with TRBJ2-3; tentatively, D is TRBD1 (5 bases). The CDR3 extends over 15 amino acids. V was shortened by 3 bases and J by 2 bases, with 12 bases between the two germline ends. Germline V gene lookup returns CDR1 LNHNV and CDR2 YYDKDF (reference sequence).

V and J are TRBV9 and TRBJ2-1; TRBD2 matches 9 bases. V lost 0 bases to trimming and J lost 9 bases; unmatched junction nucleotides: 4. This CDR3 has 14 residues. In germline, CDR1 is SGDLS, CDR2 YYNGEE. The CDR3 sequence is CASSVGGSGSEQFF. CDR3 coding DNA: TGTGCCAGCAGCGTAGGCGGTAGCGGGAGTGAGCAGTTCTTC.

This sequence joins TRBV7-2 and TRBJ2-7, with TRBD2 identical over 11 bases. V dropped 1 base and J dropped 3; count of bases not matched to a gene: 2. The CDR3 covers 15 residues. Germline V lookup: CDR1 SGHTA, CDR2 FQGNSA. This CDR3 is CASSLGGTSGYEQYF. As DNA, the CDR3 is TGTGCCAGCAGCTTAGGTGGGACTAGCGGCTACGAGCAGTACTTC.

The chain links TRBV18 to TRBJ1-1, with TRBD1 matching 9 bases. In germline, CDR1 is KGHSH, CDR2 LQKENI. V lost 2 bases and J lost 6; bases outside the gene matches: 10. CDR3 length: 16 amino acids. The CDR3 DNA sequence: TGTGCCAGCTCACCAACAGAGGACAGGGGAGATGCTGAAGCTTTCTTT. It encodes CASSPTEDRGDAEAFF.

This chain uses TRBV5-1 with TRBJ1-4; D is unresolved. V was clipped by 3 bases and J by 8 bases, with 14 bases between them. The CDR3 has 14 residues. Germline V CDR1 and CDR2: SGHRS, YFSETQ. CDR3 protein: CASSSRTLTEKLFF. In DNA, the CDR3 is TGCGCCAGCAGCTCAAGAACCCTGACAGAAAAACTGTTTTTT.

The rearrangement uses TRBV9 and TRBJ1-3, with TRBD1 matching over 7 bases. This CDR3 region has 15 residues. Per germline, CDR1 SGDLS and CDR2 YYNGEE. Germline trimming cut 0 bases from V and 4 bases from J; bases unmatched to any gene: 4. The CDR3 bases are TGTGCCAGCAGCGTAGAGGGGGCAGGGGGAAACACCATATATTTT. Encoded protein: CASSVEGAGGNTIYF.

The chain uses TRBV9 and TRBJ1-2; TRBD1 matches at 7 bases. The CDR3 is 15 amino acids. The J segment lost 3 bases and the V segment lost 5 bases, leaving 10 bases of the junction unmatched. Germline lookup yields CDR1 SGDLS and CDR2 YYNGEE. The CDR3 loop reads CASSETQGLDYGYTF. The CDR3 DNA reads TGTGCCAGCAGTGAAACACAGGGGCTAGACTATGGCTACACCTTC.

The CDR3 region is CASSPTGYRNQPQHF. CDR3 nucleotide sequence: TGTGCCAGCAGTCCGACAGGGTACCGCAATCAGCCCCAGCATTTT. V usage is TRBV27 and J usage is TRBJ1-5; TRBD1 aligns across 7 bases. J gave up 2 bases and V 5 bases, and 6 bases lay outside the gene matches. The CDR3 loop spans 15 amino acids. Germline V CDR1 and CDR2: MNHEY, SMNVEV (reference sequence).

CDR3 sequence reads: CASVPGGNSYNEQFF. CDR3 DNA sequence: TGTGCTAGTGTCCCCGGGGGAAACTCCTACAATGAGCAGTTCTTC. The chain is built from TRBV12-5 and TRBJ2-1; TRBD2 might be the D (6 bases). Trimming removed 7 bases at V and 0 bases at J, with 13 bases between. This CDR3 contains 15 residues. Germline V gene data show CDR1 as LGHNT and CDR2 as FRNRAP. The complete variable domain, with remaining parts taken from reference TRBV12-5 and TRBJ2-1, reads DARVTQTPRHKVTEMGQEVTMRCQPILGHNTVFWYRQTMMQGLELLAYFRNRAPLDDSGMPKDRFSAEMPDATLATLKIQPSEPRDSAVYFCASVPGGNSYNEQFFGPGTRLTVL.

This rearrangement joins TRBV6-1 to TRBJ1-1; D perhaps matches TRBD1 (5 bases). V dropped 6 bases and J dropped 11 bases, with 13 bases sitting between them. Per germline, CDR1 MNHNS and CDR2 SASEGT. This CDR3 region has 11 residues. The CDR3 loop reads CASRTVDAAFF. The CDR3 bases are TGTGCCAGCAGGACAGTGGACGCCGCTTTCTTT.

The CDR3 region has the DNA TGTGCCAGCAGGCGGAGTTCTTCCTACGAGCAGTACTTC. It is translated as CASRRSSSYEQYF. The chain combines TRBV6-5 with TRBJ2-7; no reliable D call. This CDR3 spans 13 amino acids. V lost 6 bases, J lost 1 base, and 10 bases lay in between. The germline V gene has CDR1 MNHEY and CDR2 SVGAGI.

Comment on this clone: A junction end diverges from the germline sequence, so it may reflect a read error. J is TRBJ2-1 and V is TRBV30; 16 bases match TRBD2. The CDR3 totals 18 residues. Germline CDR1 is GTSNPN and CDR2 is SVGIG (reference sequence). CDR3 loop: CARRGGTSGRVSYNEQFF. CDR3 coding DNA: TGTGCCCGGAGGGGGGGGACTAGCGGGAGGGTATCGTACAATGAGCAGTTCTTC.

This chain joins TRBV30 and TRBJ1-3; 10 bases align to TRBD1. Germline CDR1 reads GTSNPN; CDR2 reads SVGIG (reference sequence). Trimming removed 3 bases from V and 2 bases from J; junction bases left unmatched: 4. The CDR3 totals 15 residues. The CDR3 DNA reads TGTGCCTGGAGGCAGACAGGGGGCACTGGAAACACCATATATTTT. Its protein is CAWRQTGGTGNTIYF.

The chain joins TRBV9 to TRBJ1-1, with D possibly being TRBD1 (5 bases). The CDR3 extends over 16 amino acids. Trimming left V 4 bases short and J 2 bases short, with 18 bases between. The V gene's germline CDR1 is SGDLS and CDR2 YYNGEE. The CDR3 loop reads CASSPWITGANTEAFF. CDR3 nucleotide sequence: TGTGCCAGCAGCCCGTGGATCACAGGCGCTAACACTGAAGCTTTCTTT.

The chain couples TRBV11-2 to TRBJ1-1, with 8 bases fitting TRBD1. The J segment lost 8 bases and the V segment lost 1 base, leaving 9 bases of the junction unmatched. Germline lookup yields CDR1 SGHAT and CDR2 FQNNGV. The CDR3 spans 15 residues. The CDR3 region has the DNA TGTGCCAGCAGCTTAGGGGGCAGGGGGCGGGTGGAAGCTTTCTTT. Translated, it gives CASSLGGRGRVEAFF.

This sequence joins TRBV4-1 and TRBJ2-5; TRBD2 aligns across 9 bases. Germline V gene data show CDR1 as MGHRA and CDR2 as YSYEKL. Trimming cost V 4 bases and J 5 bases; bases outside gene matches: 14. The CDR3 runs to 17 residues. The CDR3 protein is CASSRGTSRHLAETQYF. CDR3 nucleotides: TGCGCCAGCAGCCGAGGGACTAGCCGACACTTGGCGGAGACCCAGTACTTC.

This chain connects TRBV13 to TRBJ1-5, with D possibly matching TRBD1 (5 bases). The CDR3 spans 14 residues. Germline CDR1 reads PRHDT; CDR2 reads FYEKMQ (reference sequence). Trimming shortened V by 3 bases and J by 3 bases, and 9 bases separated the two germline ends. CDR3 coding DNA: TGTGCCAGCAGCTTGGGGGGGATCAATCAGCCCCAGCATTTT. This codes for CASSLGGINQPQHF.

The chain couples TRBV11-3 to TRBJ2-7, with 10 bases fitting TRBD1. Germline assignment: CDR1 SGHNT and CDR2 YENEEA. The CDR3 runs to 13 residues. Trimming cost V 5 bases and J 6 bases; bases outside gene matches: 4. CDR3 sequence reads: CASSGRQGAEQYF. CDR3 nucleotide sequence: TGTGCCAGCAGCGGGAGACAGGGGGCCGAGCAGTACTTC.

The chain carries TRBV6-1 and TRBJ2-1, with D possibly being TRBD2 (6 bases). CDR3 size: 17 residues. Germline V CDR1 and CDR2: MNHNS, SASEGT. The V end lost 2 bases, the J end lost 4 bases, and 18 bases lay between the germline ends. The DNA of the CDR3 is TGTGCCAGCAGTGAACCCCTTACGGCGGGATATTACAATGAGCAGTTCTTC. It codes for CASSEPLTAGYYNEQFF.

The chain uses TRBV6-5 and TRBJ1-1; 8 bases are shared with TRBD1. The CDR3 spans 14 residues. After removal of 0 bases from V and 7 bases from J, the junction contained 4 bases not matched to a gene. Germline values: CDR1 MNHEY, CDR2 SVGAGI. CDR3 DNA: TGTGCCAGCAGTTACTCGAACAGGGGGGTTGAAGCTTTCTTT. It specifies CASSYSNRGVEAFF.

The chain links TRBV9 to TRBJ2-1; TRBD2 aligns across 8 bases. This CDR3 is 15 amino acids long. Germline-derived CDR1 and CDR2 are SGDLS and YYNGEE. After removal of 0 bases from V and 1 base from J, the junction contained 0 bases not matched to a gene. The CDR3 loop reads CASSVGGRSYNEQFF. In nucleotides, the CDR3 is TGTGCCAGCAGCGTAGGCGGGAGGTCCTACAATGAGCAGTTCTTC.